The source of this T cell receptor beta chain is a study of Ad26.COV2.S vaccination and SARS-CoV-2 variants. Here immunoSEQ multiplex PCR was the method, and the copy in TCRdb shows in-frame clones only, minus some. The top ten hold under 2% of the sample, which has roughly 460,000 clones, 70% to 90% seen once. Documented treatment: over 15 received Ad26.COV2.S at low or high dose, single or two shots; roughly five received placebo; per-sample allocation not given. Samples came from day 63 after the first vaccine or placebo injection. This CDR3 is built from 16 residues. V was pared by 8 bases and J by 5 bases, with 21 bases between. Germline V gives CDR1 MNHNY, CDR2 SVGAGI (reference sequence).

The sequence was obtained from a person aged 18-60 years who received the Ad26.COV2.S COVID-19 vaccine or a placebo. The sequencing used peripheral blood, collected in a trial of Ad26.COV2.S vaccine versus placebo. V usage is TRBV6-6 and J usage is TRBJ1-4; D is unresolved. The CDR3 DNA follows: TGTGCCAGCGCGAGGAGTTCATTGTCAGAGAATGAAAAACTGTTTTTT. This gives the protein CASARSSLSENEKLFF.